A selection of T cell receptor beta chains follows, all from one sample in a study of T cell responses to AZD1222 COVID-19 vaccine. Sequencing used immunoSEQ multiplex PCR; TCRdb keeps in-frame clones, though not all of them. Altogether some 120,000 clones are present, roughly 85% being singletons, with the ten largest covering just under 4.5%. Here the sequenced sample was peripheral blood, taken 28 days after the second AZD1222 dose. The receptors were gathered from an adult who received the AZD1222 COVID-19 vaccine. Each CDR3 is given with its conserved first and last residue. Fields, in order: J gene, D gene, clone size, V gene, CDR3 protein, CDR3 DNA. The D gene is left open where the match is weak. Clone size is given for some rows only: seen once, a few or many times, or a class if the clone is expanded.

TRBJ2-1,.,.,TRBV6-2/TRBV6-3,CASSYPAGAGSYNEQFF,TGTGCCAGCAGTTACCCCGCCGGGGCAGGGTCATACAATGAGCAGTTCTTC
TRBJ2-7,TRBD1,.,TRBV18,CASSPWTGTYEQYF,TGTGCCAGCTCACCGTGGACAGGGACCTACGAGCAGTACTTC
TRBJ2-7,.,.,TRBV7-2,CASSQGLQAGEQYF,TGTGCCAGCAGCCAGGGACTGCAGGCCGGCGAGCAGTACTTC
TRBJ1-6,.,.,TRBV21-1,CASSQRDGSSLHF,TGTGCCAGCAGCCAGCGGGACGGCTCGTCCCTCCACTTT
TRBJ1-1,.,.,TRBV7-3,CASSPGHQNTEAFF,TGTGCCAGCAGCCCGGGACACCAGAACACTGAAGCTTTCTTT
TRBJ2-2,.,.,TRBV2,CASSERGRPSGELFF,TGTGCCAGCAGTGAGCGCGGCCGCCCGAGCGGGGAGCTGTTTTTT
TRBJ1-6,.,once,TRBV11-2,CASSPGVYNSPLHF,TGTGCCAGCAGCCCCGGGGTCTATAATTCACCCCTCCACTTT
TRBJ2-7,.,.,TRBV3-1/TRBV3-2,CASSQGGRGRHEQYF,TGTGCCAGCAGCCAAGGGGGCCGCGGACGGCACGAGCAGTACTTC
TRBJ2-2,TRBD1,.,TRBV27,CATSGQGLTGELFF,TGTGCCACCTCGGGACAGGGGCTCACCGGGGAGCTGTTTTTT
TRBJ2-2,.,.,TRBV7-8,CASPAGQPSTGELFF,TGTGCCAGCCCCGCGGGACAGCCATCCACCGGGGAGCTGTTTTTT
TRBJ1-3,.,.,TRBV5-1,CASSLGQDGNTIYF,TGCGCCAGCAGCTTGGGGCAGGACGGAAACACCATATATTTT
TRBJ2-5,.,.,TRBV5-1,CASSLDGSLKETQYF,TGCGCCAGCAGCTTGGATGGCAGCTTAAAGGAGACCCAGTACTTC
TRBJ2-1,.,.,TRBV6-4,CASSDGSGDYNEQFF,TGTGCCAGCAGTGACGGATCGGGGGACTACAATGAGCAGTTCTTC
TRBJ2-5,.,.,TRBV12-3/TRBV12-4,CASHFKETQYF,TGTGCCAGCCATTTCAAAGAGACCCAGTACTTC
TRBJ1-1,TRBD1,.,TRBV7-2,CASSSRDRGWNTEAFF,TGTGCCAGCAGCTCTCGGGACAGGGGGTGGAACACTGAAGCTTTCTTT
TRBJ2-7,.,.,TRBV5-1,CASSLEASFWGEQYF,TGCGCCAGCAGCTTGGAGGCTTCCTTTTGGGGCGAGCAGTACTTC
TRBJ2-2,TRBD1,.,TRBV25-1,CASRPRDRGNTGELFF,TGTGCCAGCAGGCCACGGGACAGGGGAAACACCGGGGAGCTGTTTTTT
TRBJ2-7,.,once,TRBV14,CASSLWAAAYEQYF,TGTGCCAGCAGCCTCTGGGCAGCCGCCTACGAGCAGTACTTC
TRBJ2-5,TRBD1,.,TRBV7-8,CASSPGTGQETQYF,TGTGCCAGCAGCCCAGGGACAGGTCAAGAGACCCAGTACTTC
TRBJ1-1,.,.,TRBV6-2/TRBV6-3,CASSSGLGAFF,TGTGCCAGCAGTTCGGGGCTTGGCGCTTTCTTT
TRBJ2-1,.,.,TRBV6-5,CASSPLRGGLNEQFF,TGTGCCAGCAGTCCCCTTAGGGGGGGCCTTAATGAGCAGTTCTTC
TRBJ1-1,.,.,TRBV5-4,CASSPGLMSNTEAFF,TGTGCCAGCAGCCCGGGCTTGATGTCGAACACTGAAGCTTTCTTT
TRBJ1-2,.,few,TRBV14,CASSQFLEGEGTF,TGTGCCAGCAGCCAATTTTTAGAGGGAGAAGGCACCTTC
TRBJ2-3,TRBD2,.,TRBV28,CASSLPAGGADTQYF,TGTGCCAGCAGTTTACCAGCGGGGGGCGCAGATACGCAGTATTTT
TRBJ2-7,TRBD1,.,TRBV7-9,CASRLGQGLTYEQYF,TGTGCCAGCAGATTGGGACAGGGGTTGACCTACGAGCAGTACTTC
TRBJ1-3,.,.,TRBV14,CASSRDGRNTIYF,TGTGCCAGCAGCCGGGACGGCCGGAACACCATATATTTT
TRBJ1-2,.,.,TRBV28,CASSTATGFGYTF,TGTGCCAGCAGCACGGCGACAGGTTTTGGCTACACCTTC
TRBJ1-5,.,.,TRBV7-2,CASSYRANQPQHF,TGTGCCAGCAGCTACAGGGCGAATCAGCCCCAGCATTTT
TRBJ2-1,TRBD2,.,TRBV7-2,CASSFPGLARHEQFF,TGTGCCAGCAGCTTTCCGGGACTAGCTAGGCATGAGCAGTTCTTC
TRBJ2-5,.,.,TRBV5-1,CASSLMGSAETQYF,TGCGCCAGCAGCTTGATGGGTTCGGCGGAGACCCAGTACTTC
TRBJ1-5,TRBD1,.,TRBV4-2,CASSQKQGWNQPQHF,TGTGCCAGCAGCCAAAAACAGGGGTGGAATCAGCCCCAGCATTTT
TRBJ2-7,.,.,TRBV28,CASSSVNYEQYF,TGTGCCAGCAGTTCGGTTAACTACGAGCAGTACTTC
TRBJ2-5,.,.,TRBV5-1,CASRTGSQWQWETQYF,TGCGCCAGCAGAACCGGGAGTCAATGGCAATGGGAGACCCAGTACTTC
TRBJ2-1,TRBD2,.,TRBV28,CASRTSGGLYNEQFF,TGTGCCAGCAGAACAAGCGGGGGTCTGTACAATGAGCAGTTCTTC
TRBJ2-7,TRBD2,.,TRBV2,CASIDSGDYEQYF,TGTGCCAGCATCGATAGCGGGGACTACGAGCAGTACTTC
TRBJ1-4,TRBD1,.,TRBV3-1/TRBV3-2,CASSQIWDRSNEKLFF,TGTGCCAGCAGCCAAATATGGGACAGAAGTAATGAAAAACTGTTTTTT
TRBJ1-5,.,few,TRBV6-2/TRBV6-3,CASSYSLGWATGGQPQHF,TGTGCCAGCAGTTACTCCCTGGGATGGGCGACCGGCGGTCAGCCCCAGCATTTT
TRBJ1-2,TRBD1,.,TRBV28,CASSSGQGDYGYTF,TGTGCCAGCAGTTCGGGACAGGGGGACTATGGCTACACCTTC
TRBJ1-2,.,.,TRBV19,CASTAGRSNYGYTF,TGTGCCAGTACCGCGGGTCGCTCTAACTATGGCTACACCTTC
TRBJ2-4,.,.,TRBV13,CASSLGGILAKNIQYF,TGTGCCAGCAGCTTAGGGGGAATCCTGGCCAAAAACATTCAGTACTTC
TRBJ2-7,.,.,TRBV28,CASSEPASSYEQYF,TGTGCCAGCAGTGAACCGGCTAGCTCCTACGAGCAGTACTTC
TRBJ2-1,.,once,TRBV30,CAYTGFGEQFF,TGTGCCTATACAGGGTTTGGTGAGCAGTTCTTC
TRBJ2-7,.,.,TRBV18,CASSPPTGGPLGEQYF,TGTGCCAGCTCACCCCCGACCGGGGGACCCCTCGGTGAGCAGTACTTC
TRBJ1-1,.,.,TRBV10-3,CAISGQAEYTEAFF,TGTGCCATCAGTGGGCAGGCGGAGTACACTGAAGCTTTCTTT
TRBJ1-6,.,.,TRBV12-3/TRBV12-4,CASSTQSSPLHF,TGTGCCAGCAGTACACAGAGTTCACCCCTCCACTTT
TRBJ2-7,.,few,TRBV7-9,CASSFDSYEQYF,TGTGCCAGCAGCTTCGACTCCTACGAGCAGTACTTC
TRBJ1-1,.,.,TRBV10-3,CAISDLGVNEAFF,TGTGCCATCAGTGATTTGGGGGTAAATGAAGCTTTCTTT
TRBJ2-2,TRBD2,.,TRBV5-5,CASSFLAGGGANTGELFF,TGTGCCAGCAGCTTCCTAGCGGGGGGTGGAGCGAACACCGGGGAGCTGTTTTTT
TRBJ1-2,.,few,TRBV4-1,CASSQDFGYGYTF,TGCGCCAGCAGCCAAGATTTCGGCTATGGCTACACCTTC
TRBJ1-1,.,.,TRBV19,CANRGGAEAFF,TGTGCCAACAGAGGAGGGGCTGAAGCTTTCTTT
TRBJ1-1,TRBD1,few,TRBV6-4,CASRQGMNTEAFF,TGTGCCAGTAGACAGGGCATGAACACTGAAGCTTTCTTT
TRBJ1-2,TRBD1,once,TRBV6-5,CASSYTGVDGYTF,TGTGCCAGCAGTTACACAGGGGTGGATGGCTACACCTTC
TRBJ1-4,.,once,TRBV9,CASSVGGRDSEKLFF,TGTGCCAGCAGCGTAGGAGGGAGGGATAGTGAAAAACTGTTTTTT
TRBJ2-3,TRBD2,.,TRBV4-1,CASSQLSGGADTQYF,TGCGCCAGCAGCCAACTAAGCGGGGGGGCAGATACGCAGTATTTT
TRBJ2-3,TRBD2,.,TRBV9,CASSVGAGGPSTDTQYF,TGTGCCAGCAGCGTAGGAGCGGGGGGCCCTAGCACAGATACGCAGTATTTT